These T cell receptor beta chains were read from a single sample in a study of blood T cell repertoires in COVID-19. The data were produced by immunoSEQ multiplex PCR, yet TCRdb's version contains in-frame clones alone and is incomplete. Here the sample spans fewer than 450,000 clones, about 93% being singletons. Sequencing was carried out using peripheral blood. These receptors originate from a woman younger than 35 who had recovered from COVID-19. Both conserved end residues are part of each CDR3. A D gene is named only where the DNA matches it firmly. Clone size appears in some rows only: once, few, many, or a class for an expanded clone.

clone_size j_call v_call d_call cdr3_aa cdr3_nt
- TRBJ1-3 TRBV29-1 TRBD1 CSVPSTGDSGNTIYF TGCAGCGTTCCCTCGACAGGGGACTCTGGAAACACCATATATTTT
once TRBJ2-5 TRBV11-2 TRBD2 CASSLDRVSGKSETQYF TGTGCCAGCAGCTTAGATCGGGTTAGCGGGAAATCTGAGACCCAGTACTTC
- TRBJ2-1 TRBV7-2 - CASSPRGQFIHSYNEQFF TGTGCCAGCAGCCCCCGAGGCCAATTCATCCACTCCTACAATGAGCAGTTCTTC
- TRBJ1-3 TRBV4-3 - CASSQDPPGSSGNTIYF TGCGCCAGCAGCCAAGATCCTCCCGGGAGCTCTGGAAACACCATATATTTT
once TRBJ2-1 TRBV7-7 TRBD2 CASSRTSGRGDEQFF TGTGCCAGCAGCCGGACTAGCGGGAGGGGGGATGAGCAGTTCTTC
- TRBJ2-3 TRBV5-1 TRBD2 CASSTGLAGGTDTQYF TGCGCCAGCAGCACCGGACTAGCGGGGGGCACAGATACGCAGTATTTT
- TRBJ2-1 TRBV12-1 - CASPHRREIWGYNEQFF TGTGCCAGCCCACATCGGCGGGAGATATGGGGCTACAATGAGCAGTTCTTC
many TRBJ1-2 TRBV7-9 - CASSHPATQTNYGYTF TGTGCCAGCAGCCACCCGGCGACTCAAACTAACTATGGCTACACCTTC
- TRBJ1-1 TRBV7-2 - CASSPNQYTEAFF TGTGCCAGCAGCCCTAACCAATACACTGAAGCTTTCTTT
- TRBJ2-1 TRBV29-1 TRBD1 CSVEDRVSNEQFF TGCAGCGTCGAGGACAGGGTATCAAATGAGCAGTTCTTC
- TRBJ1-1 TRBV6-1 - CASSEAGHATVPFF TGTGCCAGCAGTGAAGCGGGACACGCGACTGTGCCTTTCTTT
- TRBJ1-4 TRBV19 - CASSKKGATNEKLFF TGTGCCAGTAGTAAAAAGGGGGCAACTAATGAAAAACTGTTTTTT
- TRBJ2-4 TRBV7-9 - CASSPSKNIQYF TGTGCCAGCAGCCCCTCCAAAAACATTCAGTACTTC
- TRBJ2-1 TRBV5-4 TRBD2 CASSLGLAGGSNEQFF TGTGCCAGCAGCTTGGGACTAGCGGGAGGGTCCAATGAGCAGTTCTTC
once TRBJ1-4 TRBV6-5 - CASSDSSTNEKLFF TGTGCCAGCTCGGACAGCTCAACTAATGAAAAACTGTTTTTT
- TRBJ2-2 TRBV9 TRBD2 CASSPLTSGGTAGELFF TGTGCCAGCAGCCCTTTGACTAGCGGGGGGACGGCCGGGGAGCTGTTTTTT
- TRBJ2-5 TRBV5-4 TRBD1 CASSAPGQGAQETQYF TGTGCCAGCAGCGCTCCGGGACAGGGGGCCCAAGAGACCCAGTACTTC